Each of the 18 T cell receptor beta chains below was sequenced from the same sample in a study of blood T cell repertoires in COVID-19. Assay used: immunoSEQ multiplex PCR; TCRdb lists only in-frame clones, some missing. This repertoire shows a few hundred thousand clones, approximately 77% found once; its top ten account for under 3.5%. Sequencing input: peripheral blood. These receptors were taken from a young woman with acute or convalescent COVID-19.

V usage is TRBV5-1 and J usage is TRBJ1-2, with D maybe TRBD1 (5 bases). Germline CDR1 and CDR2: SGHRS and YFSETQ. Trimming left V 1 base short and J 4 bases short, with 11 bases between. The CDR3 consists of 14 residues. CDR3 in amino acids: CASSLSGSFYGYTF. The DNA of the CDR3 is TGCGCCAGCAGCTTGTCAGGGTCTTTCTATGGCTACACCTTC.

V is TRBV19 and J is TRBJ2-5; 8 bases line up with TRBD1. CDR1 is LNHDA, CDR2 SQIVND, per germline (reference sequence). The CDR3 has 17 residues. The trim removed 6 bases at V and 5 bases at J, leaving 17 bases unmatched. CDR3 sequence (DNA): TGTGCCAGTAGCCCCCGCCAAGGGACAGGTACCCGGGAGACCCAGTACTTC. Protein: CASSPRQGTGTRETQYF.

This clone was picked up many times. The rearrangement uses TRBV5-6 and TRBJ1-3; D uncertain. This CDR3 has 15 residues. Trimming took 4 bases from V and 0 from J, leaving 11 bases between them. CDR1 and CDR2 (germline): SGHDT, YYEEEE. Here the CDR3 reads CASSDAGSSGNTIYF. The DNA of the CDR3 is TGTGCCAGCAGCGACGCGGGAAGCTCTGGAAACACCATATATTTT. The full variable domain, with the rest looked up from reference TRBV5-6 and TRBJ1-3, is DAGVTQSPTHLIKTRGQQVTLRCSPKSGHDTVSWYQQALGQGPQFIFQYYEEEERQRGNFPDRFSGHQFPNYSSELNVNALLLGDSALYLCASSDAGSSGNTIYFGEGSWLTVV.

J is TRBJ2-5 and V is TRBV5-1; maybe TRBD1 (5 bases). Germline V gene sequence: CDR1 SGHRS, CDR2 YFSETQ. Deletions cut 5 bases from V and 4 bases from J, with 15 bases between. The CDR3 has 14 amino acids. CDR3 coding DNA: TGCGCCAGCAGGGGTCAGGGATTGCGAGAGACCCAGTACTTC. It specifies CASRGQGLRETQYF.

This clone came up a few times. The V and J genes are TRBV5-4 and TRBJ2-3; TRBD2 might be the D (6 bases). The V gene's germline CDR1 is SGHNT and CDR2 YYREEE (reference sequence). The V end lost 2 bases, the J end lost 4 bases, and 11 bases lay between the germline ends. The CDR3 runs to 14 residues. The CDR3 region is CASSFKAGSDTQYF. The CDR3 bases are TGTGCCAGCAGCTTTAAAGCGGGCTCAGATACGCAGTATTTT.

V gene TRBV5-1 combines with J gene TRBJ1-2; TRBD1 matches 8 bases. V lost 0 bases and J lost 8; bases outside the gene matches: 12. The germline V gene has CDR1 SGHRS and CDR2 YFSETQ. This CDR3 region has 16 residues. In DNA, the CDR3 is TGCGCCAGCAGCTTGGCCGGGGGACAGGTCACGGAAGGCTACACCTTC. Residues: CASSLAGGQVTEGYTF.

This chain connects TRBV2 to TRBJ2-2, with D perhaps matching TRBD1 (6 bases). Trimming removed 5 bases at V and 1 base at J, with 8 bases between. Per germline, CDR1 SNHLY and CDR2 FYNNEI. This CDR3 comprises 14 residues. CDR3 protein: CASSQTGNTGELFF. DNA for the CDR3: TGTGCCAGCAGTCAGACAGGGAACACCGGGGAGCTGTTTTTT.

This clone has just one count. The rearrangement joins TRBV4-3 to TRBJ1-1; D gene uncertain. Germline CDR1 and CDR2: LGHNA and YSLEER. With 0 bases removed from V and 3 bases from J, the gap between germline ends came to 11 bases. This CDR3 contains 15 residues. The CDR3 coding sequence is TGCGCCAGCAGCCAAGATTCTGACACCTACACTGAAGCTTTCTTT. Translating it yields CASSQDSDTYTEAFF.

This chain uses TRBV28 with TRBJ1-5; D is undetermined. V gave up 1 base and J gave up 0 bases, with 10 bases separating them. CDR3 length: 16 residues. Germline CDR1 MDHEN, CDR2 SYDVKM. This CDR3 reads CASSLLRSHSNQPQHF. CDR3 DNA: TGTGCCAGCAGTTTATTGCGGTCACATAGCAATCAGCCCCAGCATTTT.

The rearrangement joins TRBV7-2 to TRBJ1-4, with unresolved D. There are 16 residues in the CDR3. Germline V gives CDR1 SGHTA, CDR2 FQGNSA. V was trimmed by 0 bases and J by 2 bases, leaving 10 bases between them. CDR3 sequence reads: CASSLARRGTNEKLFF. CDR3 nucleotides: TGTGCCAGCAGCTTAGCGCGTAGAGGTACTAATGAAAAACTGTTTTTT.

This chain uses TRBV5-8 with TRBJ2-7; D unclear. Germline V gene lookup returns CDR1 SGHTS and CDR2 YDEGEE. This CDR3 is built from 11 residues. The V end was cut by 3 bases, the J end by 7 bases, with 8 bases between. CDR3 amino acids: CASSSTREQYF. CDR3 sequence (DNA): TGTGCCAGCAGCTCAACCAGAGAGCAGTACTTC.

This clone was recorded only once. The gene calls are TRBV5-8 and TRBJ1-5, with 7 bases matching TRBD1. Unmatched junction bases numbered 15, after V lost 5 bases and J lost 4 bases. Germline CDR1 reads SGHTS; CDR2 reads YDEGEE. The CDR3 covers 17 residues. The CDR3 sequence: CASRKDGRQGVNQPQHF. The CDR3 bases are TGTGCCAGCAGAAAAGATGGACGACAGGGTGTTAATCAGCCCCAGCATTTT.

The chain has TRBV6-6 and TRBJ1-5, with D maybe TRBD1 (5 bases). The CDR3 consists of 15 residues. V was clipped by 4 bases and J by 0 bases, with 10 bases between them. The V gene's germline CDR1 is MNHNY and CDR2 SVGAGI (reference sequence). The CDR3 nucleotides are TGTGCCAGCAGTTTGGCAGGGTATAGCAATCAGCCCCAGCATTTT. It yields the protein CASSLAGYSNQPQHF.

The rearrangement uses TRBV6-5 and TRBJ2-1; unclear D gene. The CDR3 totals 14 residues. V gave up 0 bases and J gave up 6 bases, with 9 bases separating them. Germline CDR1 is MNHEY and CDR2 is SVGAGI. CDR3 DNA: TGTGCCAGCAGTTACTCGTCTGCGAGCAATGAGCAGTTCTTC. Translating gives CASSYSSASNEQFF.

The chain employs TRBV5-5 and TRBJ1-2, with D maybe TRBD1 (6 bases). The CDR3 length is 14 residues. V was clipped by 1 base and J by 8 bases, with 15 bases between them. The germline gives CDR1 SGHKS, CDR2 YYEKEE (reference sequence). CDR3 nucleotides: TGTGCCAGCAGCTTGATCAGGGGCTCTGGCGGCTACACCTTC. It yields the protein CASSLIRGSGGYTF. Using reference TRBV5-5 and TRBJ1-2 for the parts outside the CDR3, the full variable domain is DAGVTQSPTHLIKTRGQQVTLRCSPISGHKSVSWYQQVLGQGPQFIFQYYEKEERGRGNFPDRFSARQFPNYSSELNVNALLLGDSALYLCASSLIRGSGGYTFGSGTRLTVV.

The rearrangement joins TRBV2 to TRBJ2-5; 8 positions agree with TRBD1. Trimming took 10 bases from V and 5 from J; bases not matched to a gene: 9. This CDR3 contains 13 residues. The germline gives CDR1 SNHLY, CDR2 FYNNEI. The CDR3, as DNA: TGTGCCATCCCCAGGACAGGGTCGGAGACCCAGTACTTC. Translated, it gives CAIPRTGSETQYF.

The chain recombines TRBV24-1 with TRBJ1-2, with D unresolved. Germline V CDR1 and CDR2: KGHDR, SFDVKD. This CDR3 comprises 12 residues. The V end was cut by 6 bases, the J end by 2 bases, with 6 bases between. CDR3 in DNA: TGTGCCACCAGTCGTCAGAACTATGGCTACACCTTC. This translates into CATSRQNYGYTF.

This clone was seen a handful of times. The chain joins TRBV5-1 to TRBJ1-6; D may be TRBD1 (5 bases). The CDR3 consists of 13 residues. V lost 0 bases and J 7 bases, leaving 5 bases between the germline ends. The germline V gene encodes CDR1 SGHRS and CDR2 YFSETQ. CDR3 sequence reads: CASSLEGNSPLHF. The CDR3 nucleotides read TGCGCCAGCAGCTTGGAGGGGAATTCACCCCTCCACTTT. Filled out from reference TRBV5-1 and TRBJ1-6, the complete variable domain reads KAGVTQTPRYLIKTRGQQVTLSCSPISGHRSVSWYQQTPGQGLQFLFEYFSETQRNKGNFPGRFSGRQFSNSRSEMNVSTLELGDSALYLCASSLEGNSPLHFGNGTRLTVT.